This TCR beta chain was sequenced in a study of shared clonotypes between healthy human individuals. Study overall: Those who served as donors were two women and three men between the ages of 18 and 49.

This clone was picked up a small number of times. Its target is unknown. The protocol was immunoSEQ multiplex PCR, while the TCRdb copy is restricted to in-frame clones and leaves out a portion. Of 150,000 to 200,000 clones detected, 66% appear once; the ten largest clones hold 10%. Overall study results and limits: Sharing across four donors was highest in naive CD4 (around 5%) and lowest in memory CD8 (approximately 0.4%).

Germline V gene lookup returns CDR1 SGHTA and CDR2 FQGNSA. The CDR3 consists of 15 residues. The J segment lost 7 bases and the V segment lost 4 bases, leaving 5 bases of the junction unmatched. The receptor comes from a man aged 25-45 years in good health. The J gene is TRBJ2-2, the V gene TRBV7-2; 11 nucleotides agree with TRBD2. Sequences were obtained from memory CD4+ T cells sorted from blood. Regarding subset: CD45RA-negative fraction. CDR3 sequence (DNA): TGTGCCAGCAGCTATGGCGGGACTAGCGGCGGGGAGCTGTTTTTT. Its translation: CASSYGGTSGGELFF.